Here is one T cell receptor (beta chain) with its context. Its target is not known. The entry originates in a study of somatic mutations in cytotoxic T cells in rheumatoid arthritis. Study-level findings and limits: Rheumatoid arthritis patients, but not healthy controls, exhibited increasing CD8+ clonality with age. No significant CD8+ T-cell clonality difference was found between rheumatoid arthritis patients and age-matched controls. In about an eighth of the 65 patients, the largest CD8+ clone exceeded 20% of CD8+ cells.

Original methodology: Patient-derived CD8+ clones with a size above 1% showed rare matches to published virus-specific TCRB sequences. The data were produced by immunoSEQ multiplex PCR, yet TCRdb's version contains in-frame clones alone and is incomplete. D and trimming come from the DNA, and the V and J calls and clone size come from that table. Here the sample spans some 10,000 clones, approximately 89% being singletons. The sequence was obtained from a woman younger than 30 with rheumatoid arthritis. Source material: CD4+ T cells sorted from blood.

The CDR3 DNA follows: TGTGCCAGCAGCTCAGCGACTGGTGACACCGGGGAGCTGTTTTTT. It yields the protein CASSSATGDTGELFF. This chain connects TRBV7-2 to TRBJ2-2; D not resolved. V was clipped by 4 bases and J by 3 bases, with 12 bases between them. CDR1 is SGHTA, CDR2 FQGNSA, per germline. The CDR3 length is 15 residues. Based on the CDR3 plus reference TRBV7-2 and TRBJ2-2, the full variable domain is GAGVSQSPSNKVTEKGKDVELRCDPISGHTALYWYRQSLGQGLEFLIYFQGNSAPDKSGLPSDRFSAERTGGSVSTLTIQRTQQEDSAVYLCASSSATGDTGELFFGEGSRLTVL.